Ten or more counts support the clone carrying this T cell receptor (beta chain). Its antigen is undetermined. From the reads, TCRdb called clonotypes with MiXCR, one entry per CDR3 protein. The profile shows under 350,000 distinct CDR3 sequences, roughly a tenth of them singletons. The data derive from a study of T cell repertoires in cytomegalovirus infection. As for the study in general: Shared public TCR beta signatures pointed to both CMV infection and a matching HLA type.

Germline V CDR1 and CDR2: DFQATT, SNEGSKA (reference sequence). V dropped 4 bases and J dropped 3 bases, with 19 bases sitting between them. CDR3 length equals 15 residues. Whole-study results and caveats: Adding up the frequency of public TCR beta families identified people who carried CMV plus the relevant HLA. Clonotypes of TCR beta that were HLA-C-restricted and CMV-specific dominated the ex vivo response.

The chain couples TRBV20-1 to TRBJ2-7; no clear D gene. Sequenced sample: PBMCs. The TCR sequence derives from a human donor in good health (CMV status not recorded). Some clones in this sample may be carry-over from other donors' samples. The CDR3 nucleotides read TGCAGTGCTACAATGGGCCCGGTACACAACTACGAGCAGTACTTC. This gives the protein CSATMGPVHNYEQYF.